The 14 T cell receptor beta chains below were found in one sample sequenced in a study of blood T cell repertoires in COVID-19. Libraries were prepared by immunoSEQ multiplex PCR; TCRdb keeps only in-frame clonotypes and omits some of them. In the table there are roughly 180,000 clones, over 75% of which are singletons. Sequenced sample: PBMCs or T cells enriched from blood (not recorded which). All receptors come from a woman between 40 and 55 years old with acute COVID-19.

The chain carries TRBV21-1 and TRBJ2-1; TRBD2, the table's D call, was not compared with the DNA. TRBV21-1 is given as a pseudogene. This CDR3 comprises 15 residues. CDR3 protein: CASSLQGLEGASQFF. The CDR3 coding sequence is TGTGCCAGCAGCCTCCAGGGACTAGAAGGAGCTTCTCAGTTCTTC.

The rearrangement uses TRBV14 and TRBJ2-1; 8 positions match TRBD2. The V gene end was trimmed by 3 bases and the J gene end by 8 bases; junction bases not matched to a gene: 12. Germline CDR1 reads SGHDN; CDR2 reads FVKESK. The CDR3 runs 16 residues. The CDR3 DNA reads TGTGCCAGCAGCCACAGGACTAGCTCCTTTTTCGATGAGCAGTTCTTC. Translating it yields CASSHRTSSFFDEQFF.

V usage is TRBV5-4 and J usage is TRBJ2-5; 9 bases fit TRBD1. This CDR3 comprises 18 residues. With 0 bases clipped from V and 2 bases from J, the junction kept 11 bases outside the gene matches. Germline assignment: CDR1 SGHNT and CDR2 YYREEE (reference sequence). CDR3 nucleotide sequence: TGTGCCAGCAGCTTGGGGGGGACAGGGTTAGGGGTACAAGAGACCCAGTACTTC. Translation gives CASSLGGTGLGVQETQYF.

The chain joins TRBV9 to TRBJ2-1, with TRBD1 identical over 10 bases. Germline-derived CDR1 and CDR2 are SGDLS and YYNGEE. This CDR3 is 15 amino acids long. V lost 3 bases and J lost 2; bases outside the gene matches: 2. CDR3 loop: CASSATGGTYNEQFF. The CDR3, as DNA: TGTGCCAGCAGCGCGACAGGGGGCACCTACAATGAGCAGTTCTTC.

In regard to this clone: No DNA is shown, since the ends of the CDR3 on it are uncertain; the CDR3 is the one TCRdb lists. The chain employs TRBV9 and TRBJ2-1; the table's D call, TRBD1, was not checked against the DNA. Germline loops: CDR1 SGDLS, CDR2 YYNGEE. Both ends counted, the CDR3 spans 13 residues. The CDR3 protein is CASSVGPGTGEFF.

The rearrangement uses TRBV25-1 and TRBJ1-5, with D hard to call. The CDR3 consists of 12 residues. The V gene's germline CDR1 is MGHDK and CDR2 SYGVNS. V dropped 4 bases and J dropped 9 bases, with 10 bases sitting between them. The CDR3 DNA follows: TGTGCCAGCAGTGGAGACATAGGGCCCCAGCATTTT. The encoded protein is CASSGDIGPQHF. Full variable domain (outside the CDR3, taken from reference TRBV25-1 and TRBJ1-5): EADIYQTPRYLVIGTGKKITLECSQTMGHDKMYWYQQDPGMELHLIHYSYGVNSTEKGDLSSESTVSRIRTEHFPLTLESARPSHTSQYLCASSGDIGPQHFGDGTRLSIL.

The chain couples TRBV7-9 to TRBJ2-2; 7 positions match TRBD2. The CDR3 runs 11 residues. The trim removed 8 bases at V and 6 bases at J, leaving 0 bases unmatched. The germline gives CDR1 SEHNR, CDR2 FQNEAQ (reference sequence). Here the CDR3 reads CASREAGELFF. The CDR3, as DNA: TGTGCCAGCCGGGAGGCCGGGGAGCTGTTTTTT.

The chain carries TRBV19 and TRBJ2-4; 10 bases agree with TRBD1. The J segment lost 14 bases and the V segment lost 5 bases, leaving 15 bases of the junction unmatched. Germline values: CDR1 LNHDA, CDR2 SQIVND (reference sequence). This CDR3 comprises 15 residues. The DNA for the CDR3 is TGTGCCAGTAGTGTTGGACAGGGGGGTCATAATTCGAAGTACTTC. It specifies CASSVGQGGHNSKYF. Full variable domain (rest looked up from reference TRBV19 and TRBJ2-4): DGGITQSPKYLFRKEGQNVTLSCEQNLNHDAMYWYRQDPGQGLRLIYYSQIVNDFQKGDIAEGYSVSREKKESFPLTVTSAQKNPTAFYLCASSVGQGGHNSKYFGAGTRLSVL.

This chain joins TRBV4-2 and TRBJ1-2, with a possible D match to TRBD1 (6 bases). There are 14 residues in the CDR3. Germline lookup yields CDR1 LGHNA and CDR2 YNFKEQ. V was clipped by 4 bases and J by 1 base, with 10 bases between them. Here the CDR3 DNA reads TGTGCCAGCAGCCTTGACAGGCTTAACTATGGCTACACCTTC. Protein sequence: CASSLDRLNYGYTF.

This rearrangement joins TRBV6-5 to TRBJ1-5; D is ambiguous. The CDR3 is 11 amino acids. Germline CDR1 MNHEY, CDR2 SVGAGI. The ends were cut back, 6 bases at V and 7 bases at J, with 7 bases in the middle. CDR3: CASRGLQPQHF. As DNA, the CDR3 is TGTGCCAGCAGGGGCCTACAGCCCCAGCATTTT.

The chain couples TRBV11-2 to TRBJ1-1; weak D call: TRBD1 (6 bases). The CDR3 runs 15 residues. With 1 base removed from V and 5 bases from J, the gap between germline ends came to 14 bases. CDR1 is SGHAT and CDR2 is FQNNGV in the germline V gene. The CDR3 DNA is TGTGCCAGCAGCTTAGTAGGGGGAGGGGGGACTGAAGCTTTCTTT. Protein product: CASSLVGGGGTEAFF.

V is TRBV6-5 and J is TRBJ2-7, with D unclear. The CDR3 is 16 amino acids. Trimming shortened V by 4 bases and J by 3 bases, and 19 bases separated the two germline ends. Germline values: CDR1 MNHEY, CDR2 SVGAGI. The CDR3 reads CASSSPPSKASYEQYF. Written as DNA, the CDR3 is TGTGCCAGCAGTTCTCCTCCCTCTAAAGCGAGCTACGAGCAGTACTTC.

The chain is built from TRBV4-1 and TRBJ2-2; 7 nucleotides agree with TRBD2. V trimming: 5 bases; J trimming: 3 bases; junction bases outside the gene matches: 12. Germline V CDR1 and CDR2: MGHRA, YSYEKL. The CDR3 consists of 17 residues. For the CDR3, the DNA is TGCGCCAGCAGCGATTTAGCGGGCCGAGGGGACACCGGGGAGCTGTTTTTT. Translated: CASSDLAGRGDTGELFF.

This sequence joins TRBV3-1 (or the pseudogene TRBV3-2) and TRBJ1-5; D ambiguous. Germline loops: CDR1 LGHDT, CDR2 YNNKEL (reference sequence). The CDR3 is 13 amino acids. Trimming cost V 1 base and J 4 bases, with 5 bases left between them. CDR3 nucleotides: TGTGCCAGCAGCCAAGGGAGGAATCAGCCCCAGCATTTT. It translates to CASSQGRNQPQHF.